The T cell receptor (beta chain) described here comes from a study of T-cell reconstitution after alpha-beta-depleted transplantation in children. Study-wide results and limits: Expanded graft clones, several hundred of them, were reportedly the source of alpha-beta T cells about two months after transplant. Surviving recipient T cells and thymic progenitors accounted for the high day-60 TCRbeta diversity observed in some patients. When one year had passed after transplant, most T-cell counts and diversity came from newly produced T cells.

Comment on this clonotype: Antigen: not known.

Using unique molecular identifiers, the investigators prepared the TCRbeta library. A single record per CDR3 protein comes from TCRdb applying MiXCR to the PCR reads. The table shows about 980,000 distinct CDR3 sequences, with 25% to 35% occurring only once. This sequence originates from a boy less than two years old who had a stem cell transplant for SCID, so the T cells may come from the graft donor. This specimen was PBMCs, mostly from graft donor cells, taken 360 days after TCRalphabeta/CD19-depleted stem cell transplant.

CDR3: CATSDLDRDAYNEQFF. CDR3 in DNA: TGTGCCACCAGTGACTTGGACAGGGACGCCTACAATGAGCAGTTCTTC. V is TRBV24-1 and J is TRBJ2-1, with 8 bases lining up with TRBD1. Germline CDR1 is KGHDR and CDR2 is SFDVKD. The CDR3 sequence is 16 residues long. The ends lost 4 bases at V and 2 bases at J; junction bases unmatched: 6.